Listed below are T cell receptor beta chains from one sample, sequenced in a study of blood T cell repertoires in COVID-19. The repertoire was sequenced with immunoSEQ multiplex PCR; TCRdb's copy has only in-frame clones and lacks some. The sample has approximately 250,000 clones, about 86% seen once. Sequenced material: peripheral blood. The receptors derive from a man aged 25-45 years with active or convalescent COVID-19. Both conserved end residues are trimmed from each CDR3. The D gene is left open where the match is weak. Clone size is not always given. Where it is, it says once, few, many or a class for expanded clones.

v_gene,j_gene,abundance,d_gene,CDR3aa
TRBV6-5,TRBJ2-7,-,TRBD2,ASSMRGVVDEQY
TRBV27,TRBJ2-1,-,TRBD2,ASSLRLAREQF
TRBV5-1,TRBJ2-1,-,-,ASSLDMSSYNEQF
TRBV7-2,TRBJ2-1,-,TRBD2,ASSLGGGTYNEQF
TRBV9,TRBJ1-1,-,-,ASSVAGHTQTF
TRBV18,TRBJ2-3,-,-,ASSRQQPTDTQY
TRBV6-5,TRBJ2-7,-,-,ASRSRTGAIMEQY
TRBV6-5,TRBJ2-2,few,-,ASRRADLNTGELF
TRBV28,TRBJ2-5,once,-,ASSSPGTAQETQY
TRBV4-3,TRBJ2-1,once,-,ASSYQGGDEQF
TRBV7-8,TRBJ1-5,-,-,ASSLGSGNQPQH
TRBV5-1,TRBJ2-7,-,-,ASSLVSANYEQY
TRBV3-1/TRBV3-2,TRBJ2-3,many,-,ASSHGGRTDTQY
TRBV2,TRBJ1-1,-,-,ASSEYGEAF
TRBV7-2,TRBJ2-3,-,-,ASSLGGRGASTDTQY
TRBV7-9,TRBJ1-1,-,TRBD1,ASSPGGSGAF
TRBV3-1/TRBV3-2,TRBJ2-7,-,TRBD2,ASSGTRSGEQY
TRBV18,TRBJ1-2,-,-,ASSPMKTDYGYT
TRBV19,TRBJ1-4,-,-,ASSIIPGEGEKLF
TRBV21-1,TRBJ2-3,-,-,ASSTTLNLRGGRTDTQY
TRBV5-1,TRBJ2-1,-,TRBD1,ASSSGGGSYNEQF
TRBV19,TRBJ2-1,-,TRBD1,ASSIARTGNEQF
TRBV13,TRBJ1-3,once,TRBD1,ASSPPAQGARSGNTIY
TRBV5-5,TRBJ2-3,-,TRBD2,ASSPWEGQDTQY
TRBV12-3/TRBV12-4,TRBJ1-5,-,-,ASSFRSNQPQH
TRBV4-2,TRBJ1-2,once,TRBD1,ASSQDGDRDSYGYT
TRBV4-1,TRBJ2-1,-,-,ASSHQPSPPGEQF
TRBV4-3,TRBJ1-4,-,-,ASSPIAGLSEKLF
TRBV29-1,TRBJ2-7,-,-,SPRVGSNVNEQY
TRBV3-1/TRBV3-2,TRBJ2-3,-,TRBD2,ASSQSPSGLTDTQY
TRBV21-1,TRBJ2-2,-,-,ASSKAFRNTGELF
TRBV7-9,TRBJ2-3,-,TRBD2,ASSLGSGGPDTQY
TRBV3-1/TRBV3-2,TRBJ1-2,-,-,ASSQGQAGGYT
TRBV7-3,TRBJ2-7,-,-,ASSFASRGEQY
TRBV5-1,TRBJ2-7,-,TRBD2,ASSETSGGAYEQY
TRBV12-5,TRBJ2-1,once,TRBD2,ASGLDLSGLAGGDEQF
TRBV9,TRBJ1-1,-,TRBD1,ASSVERQGLTEAF
TRBV19,TRBJ1-2,-,-,ASSPSPGVNYGYT
TRBV20-1,TRBJ1-1,-,-,SASVGDLNTEAF
TRBV30,TRBJ2-1,-,TRBD1,AWGTGRLNEQF
TRBV7-9,TRBJ2-7,-,TRBD1,ASSGRQGGYEQY
TRBV2,TRBJ1-1,-,-,ASSEAGTVGTEAF
TRBV11-2,TRBJ2-2,once,TRBD1,ASSVTGGTDTGELF
TRBV6-5,TRBJ2-7,-,TRBD2,ASSWGAGETYEQY
TRBV5-6,TRBJ2-4,-,-,ASSGRGRGDIQY
TRBV6-5,TRBJ2-7,-,TRBD1,ASSYRNRGHGEQY
TRBV5-4,TRBJ1-2,-,-,ASSPTGTQYGYT
TRBV14,TRBJ2-7,-,-,ASSPVQTLLYEQY
TRBV6-5,TRBJ2-5,once,TRBD2,ASSRTSAETQY
TRBV5-6,TRBJ2-1,-,TRBD1,ASSITGTGGINEQF
TRBV12-5,TRBJ1-2,-,-,ASGSDATGLGYT
TRBV9,TRBJ1-2,-,TRBD1,ASSSDRSQYGYT
TRBV4-3,TRBJ2-5,-,TRBD2,ASSQQGLAGGETQY
TRBV6-5,TRBJ1-3,few,-,ASRSRRVPQNTIY
TRBV6-1,TRBJ1-2,-,-,ASSELDLAVYGYT
TRBV12-3/TRBV12-4,TRBJ2-1,-,-,ASLNLSYNEQF
TRBV6-6,TRBJ2-1,few,TRBD2,ASSGIAGGNEQF
TRBV11-2,TRBJ2-1,-,TRBD2,ASRLAGANEQF
TRBV5-6,TRBJ1-4,-,TRBD1,ASSRRGQGPLNTNEKLF
TRBV7-2,TRBJ2-7,-,TRBD1,ASSATTGGVIPYEQY